This is a list of T cell receptor beta chains from one sample in a study of blood T cell repertoires in COVID-19. The table came from immunoSEQ multiplex PCR; TCRdb's copy has only in-frame clones and leaves some out. The table records 300,000 or so clones, around four fifths of them present only once. Input material: peripheral blood. These TCRs come from a woman between 50 and 59 years old with active or convalescent COVID-19. Each CDR3 is given with its conserved first and last residue. D genes are given only for firm matches. For some rows the clone size is stated as once, few or many, or as a class when expanded; others skip it.

D gene	J gene	clone size	V gene	CDR3 protein	CDR3 DNA
TRBD1	TRBJ2-7	.	TRBV19	CASSLGQGGEQYF	TGTGCCAGTAGTCTCGGACAGGGAGGCGAGCAGTACTTC
.	TRBJ2-1	few	TRBV9	CASSVAGYNEQFF	TGTGCCAGCAGCGTAGCGGGCTACAATGAGCAGTTCTTC
TRBD2	TRBJ2-1	.	TRBV24-1	CATSDVGTSGRARGGNEQFF	TGTGCCACCAGTGATGTGGGCACTAGCGGGAGGGCCAGGGGCGGCAATGAGCAGTTCTTC
.	TRBJ1-2	.	TRBV11-2	CASSPIFTWGLNYGYTF	TGTGCCAGCAGCCCTATTTTCACCTGGGGCCTAAACTATGGCTACACCTTC
.	TRBJ1-3	.	TRBV12-3/TRBV12-4	CASSFRGGNTIYF	TGTGCCAGCAGTTTTAGAGGGGGAAACACCATATATTTT
.	TRBJ2-1	once	TRBV4-1	CASSQGWRGRENEQFF	TGCGCCAGCAGCCAAGGTTGGAGGGGGAGGGAAAATGAGCAGTTCTTC
TRBD1	TRBJ1-1	.	TRBV18	CASSPRQGAKSGEAFF	TGTGCCAGCTCACCGAGACAGGGGGCAAAATCGGGTGAAGCTTTCTTT
TRBD2	TRBJ2-2	.	TRBV28	CASSWTSGTGELFF	TGTGCCAGCAGTTGGACTAGCGGGACCGGGGAGCTGTTTTTT
.	TRBJ2-5	.	TRBV7-9	CASVAGTGEQETQYF	TGTGCCAGTGTTGCCGGGACTGGGGAACAAGAGACCCAGTACTTC
TRBD2	TRBJ2-5	.	TRBV18	CASSPRTAGGARDRLQETQYF	TGTGCCAGCTCACCACGGACAGCGGGAGGGGCCCGGGACCGGTTACAAGAGACCCAGTACTTC
.	TRBJ1-5	once	TRBV18	CASSPGGPSNQPQHF	TGTGCCAGCTCACCGGGGGGGCCTAGCAATCAGCCCCAGCATTTT
TRBD2	TRBJ2-1	.	TRBV6-2/TRBV6-3	CASSYATAGVVPYNEQFF	TGTGCCAGCAGTTACGCCACGGCGGGGGTCGTCCCCTACAATGAGCAGTTCTTC
.	TRBJ2-1	few	TRBV7-9	CASSLKPRFYNEQFF	TGTGCCAGCAGCCTAAAGCCGCGGTTCTACAATGAGCAGTTCTTC
.	TRBJ2-7	.	TRBV11-2	CASSDSGKITYEQYF	TGTGCCAGCAGCGACTCCGGGAAAATAACCTACGAGCAGTACTTC
TRBD2	TRBJ2-1	.	TRBV19	CASSITGRGLAGPNEQFF	TGTGCCAGTAGTATAACAGGGCGGGGACTAGCGGGCCCCAATGAGCAGTTCTTC
.	TRBJ2-5	.	TRBV4-1	CASSQNGVGGGSETQYF	TGCGCCAGCAGCCAAAACGGGGTCGGGGGTGGTTCGGAGACCCAGTACTTC
.	TRBJ2-3	.	TRBV18	CASSPLPARTLAREDTQYF	TGTGCCAGCTCACCTCTCCCGGCCAGGACCCTAGCACGCGAAGATACGCAGTATTTT
.	TRBJ2-7	.	TRBV9	CASSANREGPYEQYF	TGTGCCAGCAGCGCAAACAGGGAAGGGCCCTACGAGCAGTACTTC
TRBD1	TRBJ2-5	.	TRBV7-7	CASSPTGTGGIETQYF	TGTGCCAGCAGCCCAACCGGGACAGGGGGCATAGAGACCCAGTACTTC
TRBD1	TRBJ1-5	.	TRBV7-8	CASSRRTGSTPSGGRNQPQHF	TGTGCCAGCAGCAGACGGACAGGCTCTACTCCTAGCGGGGGTCGCAATCAGCCCCAGCATTTT
TRBD2	TRBJ2-1	.	TRBV18	CASSPLPSGKFTYNEQFF	TGTGCCAGCTCACCACTTCCTAGCGGGAAATTCACCTACAATGAGCAGTTCTTC
TRBD2	TRBJ2-7	few	TRBV7-2	CASSTGTSGFRGGYF	TGTGCCAGCAGCACAGGGACTAGCGGGTTCCGAGGGGGGTACTTC
.	TRBJ1-1	.	TRBV9	CASRPGEVMNTEAFF	TGTGCCAGCAGGCCGGGGGAAGTCATGAACACTGAAGCTTTCTTT
.	TRBJ2-7	.	TRBV3-1/TRBV3-2	CASSLGHHSYEQYF	TGTGCCAGCAGCCTGGGACACCACTCCTACGAGCAGTACTTC
TRBD1	TRBJ1-2	.	TRBV29-1	CSAGGGNYGYTF	TGCAGCGCAGGGGGTGGGAACTATGGCTACACCTTC
.	TRBJ1-1	.	TRBV19	CASRGGDFEAFF	TGTGCCAGTAGGGGGGGGGACTTTGAAGCTTTCTTT
TRBD1	TRBJ2-3	.	TRBV3-1/TRBV3-2	CASSPGTGDTQYF	TGTGCCAGCAGCCCGGGGACAGGGGATACGCAGTATTTT
TRBD2	TRBJ2-3	.	TRBV5-1	CASSSGLAGGGASTDTQYF	TGCGCCAGCAGCTCCGGACTAGCGGGAGGTGGGGCTAGCACAGATACGCAGTATTTT
.	TRBJ1-5	.	TRBV6-5	CASSYGRGEGQPQHF	TGTGCCAGCAGTTACGGCAGGGGAGAAGGACAGCCCCAGCATTTT
.	TRBJ1-5	.	TRBV2	CASSEPIRGWNRQPQHF	TGTGCCAGCAGTGAACCTATCCGGGGGTGGAATCGGCAGCCCCAGCATTTT
.	TRBJ1-1	.	TRBV5-1	CASRADGQPNTEAFF	TGCGCCAGCAGGGCCGATGGACAGCCGAACACTGAAGCTTTCTTT
TRBD1	TRBJ2-7	.	TRBV5-1	CASSTGQGMYEQYF	TGCGCCAGCAGCACCGGACAGGGGATGTACGAGCAGTACTTC
TRBD2	TRBJ2-2	few	TRBV5-1	CASSLVLAGGELFF	TGCGCCAGCAGCTTGGTCTTAGCGGGAGGGGAGCTGTTTTTT
.	TRBJ2-3	.	TRBV11-2	CASSWRAVPTIDTQYF	TGTGCCAGCAGCTGGCGAGCGGTCCCCACAATAGATACGCAGTATTTT
TRBD2	TRBJ2-5	.	TRBV2	CASSGVGLAGQETQYF	TGTGCCAGCAGTGGGGTAGGACTAGCGGGGCAAGAGACCCAGTACTTC
.	TRBJ2-3	.	TRBV6-4	CASSDLGASTDTQYF	TGTGCCAGCAGTGACTTGGGAGCTAGCACAGATACGCAGTATTTT
.	TRBJ2-7	.	TRBV6-1	CASSPRDREQYF	TGTGCCAGCAGCCCGCGGGATCGCGAGCAGTACTTC
.	TRBJ1-2	.	TRBV6-5	CASSLQQGGYGYTF	TGTGCCAGCAGTCTCCAGCAGGGAGGGTATGGCTACACCTTC
.	TRBJ2-7	.	TRBV10-3	CAISESILDAGEQYF	TGTGCCATCAGTGAGTCGATTCTCGACGCCGGGGAGCAGTACTTC
TRBD1	TRBJ1-5	.	TRBV6-5	CASGGRGGQPQHF	TGTGCCAGCGGGGGCCGAGGGGGCCAGCCCCAGCATTTT
TRBD2	TRBJ2-5	.	TRBV29-1	CSVEDAGVGQETQYF	TGCAGCGTTGAAGATGCGGGGGTAGGTCAAGAGACCCAGTACTTC
.	TRBJ1-2	.	TRBV7-8	CASSLDMVINYGYTF	TGTGCCAGCAGCTTAGACATGGTCATAAACTATGGCTACACCTTC
.	TRBJ2-5	.	TRBV28	CASSLLDREETQYF	TGTGCCAGCAGTTTACTAGATCGAGAAGAGACCCAGTACTTC
.	TRBJ2-7	.	TRBV9	CASSVAFSYEQYF	TGTGCCAGCAGCGTAGCCTTCTCCTACGAGCAGTACTTC
TRBD1	TRBJ1-6	.	TRBV30	CAWKGQNLNNSPLHF	TGTGCCTGGAAGGGACAGAATCTTAATAATTCACCCCTCCACTTT
.	TRBJ1-6	.	TRBV28	CASRIGQYNSPLHF	TGTGCCAGCAGGATTGGACAGTATAATTCACCCCTCCACTTT
TRBD1	TRBJ1-1	.	TRBV28	CASSPLRTGRQAEAFF	TGTGCCAGCAGTCCTCTCCGGACAGGGCGCCAAGCTGAAGCTTTCTTT